This passage covers 25 T cell receptor beta chains from one sample sequenced in a study of radiotherapy plus CTLA-4 blockade in lung cancer (dated by TCRdb to 2017 to 2018). Libraries were prepared through the immunoSEQ multiplex PCR assay. Sourced from immuneACCESS, this table was stored by TCRdb with only in-frame sequences that have V and J called. A share of the clones is absent; for the studies checked, an unresolved V gene accounts for under half, and the remainder has no known explanation. This sample comprises some 92,000 clones, around 86% of them detected only once. Of the sample, around 3% is held by the ten largest clones. Specimen: peripheral blood, collected from a patient treated with radiotherapy plus ipilimumab. The receptors here all came from a human donor with non-small cell lung cancer who had a partial response to radiotherapy plus ipilimumab.

This chain uses TRBV5-5 with TRBJ2-2; D perhaps matches TRBD1 (6 bases). The CDR3 contains 15 residues. Per germline, CDR1 SGHKS and CDR2 YYEKEE (reference sequence). V dropped 0 bases and J dropped 3 bases, with 9 bases sitting between them. The CDR3, as DNA: TGTGCCAGCAGCTTGGAGGACAGCCACACCGGGGAGCTGTTTTTT. Residues: CASSLEDSHTGELFF. Full variable domain (outside the CDR3, taken from reference TRBV5-5 and TRBJ2-2): DAGVTQSPTHLIKTRGQQVTLRCSPISGHKSVSWYQQVLGQGPQFIFQYYEKEERGRGNFPDRFSARQFPNYSSELNVNALLLGDSALYLCASSLEDSHTGELFFGEGSRLTVL.

This sequence joins TRBV10-1 and TRBJ2-3, with 7 bases aligning to TRBD2. Germline CDR1 and CDR2: WNHNN and SYGVQD (reference sequence). V was pared by 3 bases and J by 6 bases, with 6 bases of the junction left unmatched. This CDR3 has 14 residues. The CDR3 protein is CASSDVGGPDTQYF. In nucleotides, the CDR3 is TGCGCCAGCAGTGACGTGGGAGGGCCGGATACGCAGTATTTT.

The chain recombines TRBV6-5 with TRBJ1-1; no clear D. V lost 6 bases, J lost 1 base, and 9 bases lay in between. The V gene's germline CDR1 is MNHEY and CDR2 SVGAGI. This CDR3 region has 13 residues. The CDR3 loop is CASSPRGNTEAFF. The CDR3 DNA follows: TGTGCCAGCAGCCCCCGGGGGAACACTGAAGCTTTCTTT.

The chain couples TRBV30 to TRBJ1-2; D is perhaps TRBD1 (6 bases). The CDR3 sequence is 11 residues long. The V end lost 0 bases, the J end lost 7 bases, and 6 bases lay between the germline ends. Germline CDR1 is GTSNPN and CDR2 is SVGIG (reference sequence). DNA for the CDR3: TGTGCCTGGAGTGTAGGGGGTGGCTACACCTTC. It is translated as CAWSVGGGYTF.

The chain uses TRBV10-1 and TRBJ2-3, with 12 positions matching TRBD1. The CDR3 runs to 16 residues. Germline V gene lookup returns CDR1 WNHNN and CDR2 SYGVQD (reference sequence). The J segment lost 1 base and the V segment lost 5 bases, leaving 4 bases of the junction unmatched. CDR3 sequence reads: CASSWDRGLGTDTQYF. CDR3 in DNA: TGCGCCAGCAGTTGGGACAGGGGGCTTGGCACAGATACGCAGTATTTT.

This clone was seen just once. The chain uses TRBV2 and TRBJ1-1; D may be TRBD1 (6 bases). Trimming took 2 bases from V and 6 from J, leaving 10 bases between them. CDR1 and CDR2 from the germline V gene are SNHLY and FYNNEI. The CDR3 runs 13 residues. The CDR3 reads CASSERGTPEAFF. CDR3 DNA sequence: TGTGCCAGCAGTGAAAGAGGGACACCTGAAGCTTTCTTT. The full variable domain, completed using reference TRBV2 and TRBJ1-1, is EPEVTQTPSHQVTQMGQEVILRCVPISNHLYFYWYRQILGQKVEFLVSFYNNEISEKSEIFDDQFSVERPDGSNFTLKIRSTKLEDSAMYFCASSERGTPEAFFGQGTRLTVV.

The sample holds a few counts of this clone. CDR3 sequence reads: CASSLGAQNTEAFF. The CDR3 DNA reads TGCGCCAGCAGCTTGGGTGCGCAGAACACTGAAGCTTTCTTT. This chain joins TRBV5-1 and TRBJ1-1; no reliable D call. CDR1 SGHRS and CDR2 YFSETQ come from the germline V gene. The CDR3 is 14 residues long. V was clipped by 0 bases and J by 1 base, with 7 bases between them. Looking up the rest from reference TRBV5-1 and TRBJ1-1 gives the full variable domain: KAGVTQTPRYLIKTRGQQVTLSCSPISGHRSVSWYQQTPGQGLQFLFEYFSETQRNKGNFPGRFSGRQFSNSRSEMNVSTLELGDSALYLCASSLGAQNTEAFFGQGTRLTVV.

This sequence joins TRBV30 and TRBJ1-2; 8 nucleotides agree with TRBD1. Trimming removed 3 bases from V and 3 bases from J; junction bases left unmatched: 6. The germline V gene has CDR1 GTSNPN and CDR2 SVGIG (reference sequence). The CDR3 covers 14 residues. The CDR3 loop reads CAWSNPGGYYGYTF. The CDR3 DNA reads as TGTGCCTGGAGCAACCCAGGGGGCTACTATGGCTACACCTTC.

The CDR3 DNA follows: TGCGCCAGCAGCTCCTCCCTCGGGAGATGGGGGAATGAGCAGTTCTTC. Its translation is CASSSSLGRWGNEQFF. The V gene is TRBV5-1, the J gene TRBJ2-1; weak D call: TRBD2 (6 bases). CDR3 size: 16 residues. The V and J ends lost 3 bases and 7 bases respectively, with 20 bases between them. Germline V lookup: CDR1 SGHRS, CDR2 YFSETQ.

The chain combines TRBV10-2 with TRBJ2-1; 10 nucleotides agree with TRBD2. After removal of 2 bases from V and 0 bases from J, the junction contained 7 bases not matched to a gene. The CDR3 totals 18 residues. From germline, CDR1 is WSHSY and CDR2 SAAADI. The CDR3 here is CASSEEVKREGSYNEQFF. The CDR3 nucleotides are TGCGCCAGCAGTGAGGAGGTGAAGCGGGAGGGCTCCTACAATGAGCAGTTCTTC.

The gene calls are TRBV6-5 and TRBJ1-1; 7 bases match TRBD1. V lost 3 bases to trimming and J lost 3 bases; unmatched junction nucleotides: 7. The CDR3 runs 15 residues. Germline V CDR1 and CDR2: MNHEY, SVGAGI. CDR3 residues: CASSYGGGADTEAFF. CDR3 sequence (DNA): TGTGCCAGCAGTTATGGAGGGGGCGCGGACACTGAAGCTTTCTTT.

V usage is TRBV13 and J usage is TRBJ2-1; 8 bases line up with TRBD2. The CDR3 has 14 amino acids. Per germline, CDR1 PRHDT and CDR2 FYEKMQ (reference sequence). J gave up 5 bases and V 5 bases, and 5 bases lay outside the gene matches. CDR3 nucleotides: TGTGCCAGCAGCCGACCGGGAGGGCACAATGAGCAGTTCTTC. Amino acids: CASSRPGGHNEQFF. The full variable domain, in which reference TRBV13 and TRBJ2-1 provide the parts outside the CDR3, is AAGVIQSPRHLIKEKRETATLKCYPIPRHDTVYWYQQGPGQDPQFLISFYEKMQSDKGSIPDRFSAQQFSDYHSELNMSSLELGDSALYFCASSRPGGHNEQFFGPGTRLTVL.

This clone was recorded once. The chain recombines TRBV15 with TRBJ1-2; 7 nucleotides align to TRBD1. This CDR3 comprises 13 residues. Looked up from germline, CDR1 is LNHNV and CDR2 is YYDKDF (reference sequence). V lost 3 bases and J lost 6; bases outside the gene matches: 4. As DNA, the CDR3 is TGTGCCACCAGCAGGGGGACAGAGGATGGCTACACCTTC. Protein sequence: CATSRGTEDGYTF.

The chain links TRBV29-1 to TRBJ2-1; D is perhaps TRBD2 (5 bases). This CDR3 region has 10 residues. The germline V gene has CDR1 SQVTM and CDR2 ANQGSEA. V was trimmed by 5 bases and J by 11 bases, leaving 10 bases between them. For the CDR3, the DNA is TGCAGCGTTCCGGGAATCAAGCAGTTCTTC. Protein sequence: CSVPGIKQFF.

This clone was counted a few times. One junction end does not reproduce the germline sequence, and a read error may be involved. This chain's CDR3 is CASSSRGQNNSPLHF. CDR3 nucleotide sequence: TGTGCCAGCAGTAGCCGGGGACAGAATAATTCACCCCTCCACTTT. This rearrangement joins TRBV19 to TRBJ1-6, with 7 bases lining up with TRBD1. The CDR3 extends over 15 amino acids. Germline V gene lookup returns CDR1 LNHDA and CDR2 SQIVND (reference sequence).

The chain recombines TRBV9 with TRBJ2-5, with D possibly being TRBD1 (6 bases). Germline-derived CDR1 and CDR2 are SGDLS and YYNGEE. V lost 4 bases and J 1 base, leaving 17 bases between the germline ends. CDR3 length equals 16 residues. Here the CDR3 DNA reads TGTGCCAGCAGCCCACCGGGACAAAAAAGCCAAGAGACCCAGTACTTC. Amino acids: CASSPPGQKSQETQYF. The entire variable domain, with the rest obtained from reference TRBV9 and TRBJ2-5, is as follows: DSGVTQTPKHLITATGQRVTLRCSPRSGDLSVYWYQQSLDQGLQFLIQYYNGEERAKGNILERFSAQQFPDLHSELNLSSLELGDSALYFCASSPPGQKSQETQYFGPGTRLLVL.

The chain has TRBV5-1 and TRBJ1-3; D gene unclear. The V gene's germline CDR1 is SGHRS and CDR2 YFSETQ. The V end was cut by 4 bases, the J end by 4 bases, with 6 bases between. The CDR3 has 12 residues. CDR3: CASSGEGNTIYF. As DNA, the CDR3 is TGCGCCAGCAGCGGAGAAGGAAACACCATATATTTT.

The chain links TRBV19 to TRBJ2-6; D is perhaps TRBD1 (6 bases). Trimming pared 6 bases from V and 0 bases from J, leaving 6 bases between. CDR3 length equals 14 residues. Germline lookup yields CDR1 LNHDA and CDR2 SQIVND (reference sequence). The CDR3 nucleotides read TGTGCCAGTAGGGACAGCTCTGGGGCCAACGTCCTGACTTTC. Amino acids: CASRDSSGANVLTF.

The V gene is TRBV23-1, the J gene TRBJ1-1; tentative D call: TRBD1 (6 bases). TRBV23-1 is annotated as an ORF whose role is uncertain. The CDR3 has 16 residues. V was clipped by 1 base and J by 0 bases, with 12 bases between them. In DNA, the CDR3 is TGCGCCAGCAGTCAATGTCGGGGGGCCATGAACACTGAAGCTTTCTTT. This encodes CASSQCRGAMNTEAFF.

V usage is TRBV2 and J usage is TRBJ1-3; weak D call: TRBD1 (6 bases). This CDR3 is 15 amino acids long. V lost 8 bases and J 7 bases, leaving 21 bases between the germline ends. Germline CDR1 is SNHLY and CDR2 is FYNNEI. CDR3 nucleotide sequence: TGTGCCAGCGGCCGGGACACCATCCCGGGGAACACCATATATTTT. This sequence encodes CASGRDTIPGNTIYF.

The V gene is TRBV19, the J gene TRBJ1-5, with a weak D call TRBD1 (6 bases). The CDR3 runs 15 residues. V lost 3 bases, J lost 1 base, and 10 bases lay in between. Germline V gene data show CDR1 as LNHDA and CDR2 as SQIVND (reference sequence). In DNA, the CDR3 is TGTGCCAGTAGTATCATCGGACAGAGCAATCAGCCCCAGCATTTT. Amino acid sequence: CASSIIGQSNQPQHF. Drawing the rest from reference TRBV19 and TRBJ1-5, the complete variable domain is DGGITQSPKYLFRKEGQNVTLSCEQNLNHDAMYWYRQDPGQGLRLIYYSQIVNDFQKGDIAEGYSVSREKKESFPLTVTSAQKNPTAFYLCASSIIGQSNQPQHFGDGTRLSIL.

The chain couples TRBV5-1 to TRBJ1-1; TRBD1 is a possible D gene (6 bases). Trimming removed 4 bases at V and 1 base at J, with 14 bases between. This CDR3 comprises 15 residues. Germline CDR1 and CDR2: SGHRS and YFSETQ. CDR3 sequence: CASSRYRAQNTEAFF. DNA of the CDR3: TGCGCCAGCAGCCGATACAGGGCGCAGAACACTGAAGCTTTCTTT.

The sample holds one count of this clone. The rearrangement joins TRBV7-8 to TRBJ2-7, with D perhaps TRBD1 (5 bases). Germline V CDR1 and CDR2: SGHVS, FQNEAQ. This CDR3 contains 13 residues. Deletions cut 6 bases from V and 6 bases from J, with 15 bases between. This chain's CDR3 is CASSYDLQGEQYF. The CDR3 DNA reads TGTGCCAGCAGTTACGACCTTCAGGGCGAGCAGTACTTC.

V gene TRBV7-9 combines with J gene TRBJ2-7; possible D gene TRBD2, 6 bases. V lost 5 bases to trimming and J lost 6 bases, with 17 bases between them. The CDR3 extends over 14 amino acids. In germline, CDR1 is SEHNR, CDR2 FQNEAQ (reference sequence). CDR3 sequence: CASSQRATTPEQYF. CDR3 nucleotide sequence: TGTGCCAGCAGCCAGCGGGCCACGACACCCGAGCAGTACTTC.

This chain uses TRBV11-3 with TRBJ1-2, with a possible D match to TRBD1 (6 bases). CDR1 and CDR2 (germline): SGHNT, YENEEA. The CDR3 spans 13 residues. Trimming pared 5 bases from V and 12 bases from J, leaving 19 bases between. The CDR3 region is CASSQGGGRVNTF. The CDR3 bases are TGTGCCAGCAGCCAAGGGGGGGGGCGCGTGAACACCTTC.